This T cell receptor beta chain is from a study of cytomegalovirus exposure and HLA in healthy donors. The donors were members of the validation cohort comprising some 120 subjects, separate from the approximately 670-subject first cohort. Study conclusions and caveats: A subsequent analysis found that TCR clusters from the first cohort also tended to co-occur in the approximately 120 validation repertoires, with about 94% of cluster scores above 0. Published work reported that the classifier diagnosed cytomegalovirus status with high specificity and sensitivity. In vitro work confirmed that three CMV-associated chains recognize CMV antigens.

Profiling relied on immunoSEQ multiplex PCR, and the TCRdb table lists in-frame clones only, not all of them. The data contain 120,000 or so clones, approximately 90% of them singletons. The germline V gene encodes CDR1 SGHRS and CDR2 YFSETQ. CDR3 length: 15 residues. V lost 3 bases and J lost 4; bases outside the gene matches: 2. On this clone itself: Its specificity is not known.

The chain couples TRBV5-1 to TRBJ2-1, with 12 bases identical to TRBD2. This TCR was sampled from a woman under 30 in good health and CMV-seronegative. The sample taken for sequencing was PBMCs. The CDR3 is CASSWTSGTYNEQFF. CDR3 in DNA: TGCGCCAGCAGCTGGACTAGCGGGACATACAATGAGCAGTTCTTC.